The subject of this entry is one T cell receptor beta chain. Antigen: not known. This specimen belongs to a study of cytomegalovirus exposure and HLA in healthy donors. Overall study findings and caveats: TCR beta sequences reportedly predicted most subjects' HLA-A and HLA-B alleles accurately. In an earlier analysis, in some 500 donors, most V segments appeared productive either ~87% or ~30% of the time.

The CDR3 spans 14 residues. V was cut by 3 bases and J by 5 bases, with 14 bases left in between. In germline, CDR1 is GTSNPN, CDR2 SVGIG (reference sequence). A multiplex PCR was run with 60 Vbeta primers and 13 Jbeta primers. Clones were read by immunoSEQ multiplex PCR, and TCRdb kept only the in-frame ones, dropping some. In the table there are 45,000 to 70,000 clones, nearly 85% of which are singletons. The sequence was collected from a man aged 25 to 40 in good health and CMV-seronegative. V is TRBV30 and J is TRBJ1-3; D remains ambiguous. Sequencing was performed on PBMCs. Here the CDR3 reads CAWSGERSRNTIYF. DNA for the CDR3: TGTGCCTGGAGCGGGGAGAGATCTAGAAACACCATATATTTT.